Below, 8 T cell receptor beta chains from the same sample are listed, as sequenced in a study of control samples from healthy donors and cancer patients. Using immunoSEQ multiplex PCR, the repertoire was profiled, and TCRdb retains in-frame clones only, with some absent. The top ten clones hold roughly an eighth of a sample with approximately 90,000 clones, about 88% of them seen once. The sequenced material came from blood. The source of these receptors is a woman between 70 and 85 years old in good health.

In the case of this clone: The same CDR3 is also encoded by other DNA sequences in this sample. CDR3 sequence (DNA): TGTGCCAGCAGCTTAGGTCGTAACACTGAAGCTTTCTTT. Amino acids: CASSLGRNTEAFF. This chain uses TRBV7-2 with TRBJ1-1; no definite D call. Germline CDR1 SGHTA, CDR2 FQGNSA. V shed 1 base and J shed 2 bases, with 5 bases lying between them. The CDR3 has 13 residues.

V and J are TRBV5-4 and TRBJ1-5; D is possibly TRBD1 (5 bases). The CDR3 loop spans 13 amino acids. Trimming shortened V by 4 bases and J by 11 bases, and 16 bases separated the two germline ends. CDR1 SGHNT and CDR2 YYREEE come from the germline V gene (reference sequence). The CDR3 reads CASSTDIGSAQHF. The DNA of the CDR3 is TGTGCCAGCAGCACGGACATAGGTTCTGCCCAGCATTTT. The variable domain in full, completed from reference TRBV5-4 and TRBJ1-5, reads ETGVTQSPTHLIKTRGQQVTLRCSSQSGHNTVSWYQQALGQGPQFIFQYYREEENGRGNFPPRFSGLQFPNYSSELNVNALELDDSALYLCASSTDIGSAQHFGDGTRLSIL.

V gene TRBV10-2 combines with J gene TRBJ1-6; D gene unclear. This CDR3 region has 16 residues. The ends were cut back, 6 bases at V and 6 bases at J, with 18 bases in the middle. Germline assignment: CDR1 WSHSY and CDR2 SAAADI. The CDR3 sequence is CASRPASTLTNSPLHF. In DNA, the CDR3 is TGCGCCAGCAGACCAGCTAGTACATTAACTAATTCACCCCTCCACTTT.

This chain uses TRBV6-6 with TRBJ2-7; 7 nucleotides agree with TRBD1. Germline values: CDR1 MNHNY, CDR2 SVGAGI (reference sequence). CDR3 length: 15 amino acids. The V segment lost 4 bases and the J segment 2 bases; nucleotides outside the gene matches: 8. CDR3 DNA sequence: TGTGCCAGCAGTTCCTCGACAGGGACCCCCTACGAGCAGTACTTC. It translates to CASSSSTGTPYEQYF.

This clone showed up just a few times. V and J are TRBV19 and TRBJ1-4; 12 bases align to TRBD1. This CDR3 region has 16 residues. V dropped 6 bases and J dropped 6; count of bases not matched to a gene: 8. The germline CDR1 and CDR2 sequences are LNHDA and SQIVND (reference sequence). CDR3 residues: CASRRGTGGFDEKLFF. CDR3 DNA: TGTGCCAGTAGACGTGGGACAGGGGGCTTTGATGAAAAACTGTTTTTT. The full variable domain, its missing parts supplied by reference TRBV19 and TRBJ1-4, is DGGITQSPKYLFRKEGQNVTLSCEQNLNHDAMYWYRQDPGQGLRLIYYSQIVNDFQKGDIAEGYSVSREKKESFPLTVTSAQKNPTAFYLCASRRGTGGFDEKLFFGSGTQLSVL.

V gene TRBV5-1 combines with J gene TRBJ1-1, with no clear D. The CDR3 is made up of 15 amino acids. Germline lookup yields CDR1 SGHRS and CDR2 YFSETQ. V was shortened by 4 bases and J by 2 bases, with 15 bases between the two germline ends. DNA for the CDR3: TGCGCCAGCAGCCTAACGCGTGACGTTAACACTGAAGCTTTCTTT. It translates to CASSLTRDVNTEAFF.

The chain combines TRBV10-2 with TRBJ2-6, with D unclear. The CDR3 extends over 16 amino acids. Germline-derived CDR1 and CDR2 are WSHSY and SAAADI. V gave up 5 bases and J gave up 0 bases, with 11 bases separating them. The DNA for the CDR3 is TGCGCCAGCAGTTCTCCCCTGTTCTCTGGGGCCAACGTCCTGACTTTC. This encodes CASSSPLFSGANVLTF.

The chain couples TRBV6-5 to TRBJ2-5, with 8 positions matching TRBD1. The V gene end was trimmed by 7 bases and the J gene end by 4 bases; junction bases not matched to a gene: 8. The V gene's germline CDR1 is MNHEY and CDR2 SVGAGI. The CDR3 is 14 amino acids. The DNA of the CDR3 is TGTGCCAGCACCCAGGGGGCGTTGGGAGAGACCCAGTACTTC. Translating it yields CASTQGALGETQYF.